The clone carrying this T cell receptor (beta chain) has more than one count but fewer than ten. The sample originates from a study of human T cells and chemical hapten exposure. Study details: 0.01% DPC was applied to the upper back in patch tests, which were read at 6 days.

Using its own MiXCR run on the RACE reads, TCRdb lists one record per CDR3 protein. In the table there are 50,000 or so distinct CDR3 sequences, approximately 9.9% of which are singletons. Germline CDR1 reads SGHRS; CDR2 reads YFSETQ. The CDR3 spans 16 residues. Between the trimmed V and J ends, which lost 0 bases and 2 bases, there was a span of 11 bases. The time point is: patch test 3, about 24 weeks after DPC sensitization. Sample treatment: therapeutic diphenylcyclopropenone sensitization with weekly scalp DPC. V usage is TRBV5-1 and J usage is TRBJ2-2; D gene unclear. The sequences come from whole blood, collected in connection with sensitization to the hapten diphenylcyclopropenone (DPC). The receptor comes from a woman aged 40 to 49 with alopecia areata. Some clones in this sample may be carry-over from other donors' samples. Here the CDR3 reads CASSLGPPPNTGELFF. The CDR3 nucleotides are TGCGCCAGCAGCTTGGGGCCGCCTCCTAACACCGGGGAGCTGTTTTTT.